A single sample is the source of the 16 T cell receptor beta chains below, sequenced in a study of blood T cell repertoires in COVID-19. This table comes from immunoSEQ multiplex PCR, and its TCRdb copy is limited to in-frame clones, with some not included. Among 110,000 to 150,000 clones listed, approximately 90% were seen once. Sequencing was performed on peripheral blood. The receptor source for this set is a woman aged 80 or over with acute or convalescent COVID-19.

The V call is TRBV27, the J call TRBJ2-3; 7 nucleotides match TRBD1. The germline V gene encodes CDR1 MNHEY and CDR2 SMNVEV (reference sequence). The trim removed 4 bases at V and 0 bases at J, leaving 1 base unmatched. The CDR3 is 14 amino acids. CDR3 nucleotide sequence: TGTGCCAGCAGTTGGGACAGAAGCACAGATACGCAGTATTTT. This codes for CASSWDRSTDTQYF.

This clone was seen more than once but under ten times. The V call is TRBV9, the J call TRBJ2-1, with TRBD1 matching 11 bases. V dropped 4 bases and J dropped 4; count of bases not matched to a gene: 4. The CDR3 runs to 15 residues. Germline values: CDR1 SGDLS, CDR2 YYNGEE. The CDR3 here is CASSIGTGGYNEQFF. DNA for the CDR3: TGTGCCAGCAGCATAGGGACAGGGGGTTACAATGAGCAGTTCTTC.

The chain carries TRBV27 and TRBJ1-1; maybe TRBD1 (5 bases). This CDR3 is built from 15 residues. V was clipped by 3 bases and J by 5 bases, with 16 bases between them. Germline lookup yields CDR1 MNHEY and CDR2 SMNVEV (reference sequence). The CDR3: CASSFSHGGGTEAFF. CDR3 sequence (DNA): TGTGCCAGCAGTTTCAGCCACGGGGGGGGTACTGAAGCTTTCTTT.

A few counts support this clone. The CDR3 coding sequence is TGTGCCACCAGCAAGGACAGGGGAAACACCATATATTTT. Amino acids: CATSKDRGNTIYF. The chain has TRBV15 and TRBJ1-3, with TRBD1 matching 7 bases. The V gene end was trimmed by 4 bases and the J gene end by 4 bases; junction bases not matched to a gene: 1. This CDR3 is built from 13 residues. From germline, CDR1 is LNHNV and CDR2 YYDKDF (reference sequence).

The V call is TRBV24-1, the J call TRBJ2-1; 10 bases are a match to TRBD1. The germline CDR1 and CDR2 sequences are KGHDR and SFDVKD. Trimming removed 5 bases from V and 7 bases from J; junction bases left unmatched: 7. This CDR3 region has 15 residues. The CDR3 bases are TGTGCCACCAGTGTTCGGGACAGGGGACCAAATGAGCAGTTCTTC. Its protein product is CATSVRDRGPNEQFF.

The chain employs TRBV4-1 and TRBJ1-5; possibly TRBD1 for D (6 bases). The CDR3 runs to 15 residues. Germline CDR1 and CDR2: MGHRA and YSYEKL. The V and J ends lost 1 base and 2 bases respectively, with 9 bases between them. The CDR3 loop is CASSQGAGGNQPQHF. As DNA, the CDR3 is TGCGCCAGCAGCCAAGGAGCAGGGGGCAATCAGCCCCAGCATTTT.

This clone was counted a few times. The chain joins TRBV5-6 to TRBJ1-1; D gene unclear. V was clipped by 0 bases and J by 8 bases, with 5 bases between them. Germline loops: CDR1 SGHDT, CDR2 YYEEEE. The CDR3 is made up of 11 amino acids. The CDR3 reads CASSLEREAFF. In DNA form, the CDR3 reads TGTGCCAGCAGCTTGGAGCGGGAAGCTTTCTTT.

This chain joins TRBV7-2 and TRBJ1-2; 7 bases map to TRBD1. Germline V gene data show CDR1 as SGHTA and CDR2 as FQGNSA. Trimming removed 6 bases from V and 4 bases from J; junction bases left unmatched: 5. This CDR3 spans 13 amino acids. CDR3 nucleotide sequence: TGTGCCAGCAGTCAAACAGGGGTCTATGGCTACACCTTC. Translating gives CASSQTGVYGYTF. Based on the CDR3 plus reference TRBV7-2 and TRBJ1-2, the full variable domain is GAGVSQSPSNKVTEKGKDVELRCDPISGHTALYWYRQSLGQGLEFLIYFQGNSAPDKSGLPSDRFSAERTGGSVSTLTIQRTQQEDSAVYLCASSQTGVYGYTFGSGTRLTVV.

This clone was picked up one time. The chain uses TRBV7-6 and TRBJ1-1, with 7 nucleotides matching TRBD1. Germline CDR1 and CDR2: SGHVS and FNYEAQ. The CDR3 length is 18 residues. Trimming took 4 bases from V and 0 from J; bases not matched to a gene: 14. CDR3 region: CASSSPPRQGTMNTEAFF. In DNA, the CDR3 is TGTGCCAGCAGCTCACCCCCCCGACAGGGAACGATGAACACTGAAGCTTTCTTT.

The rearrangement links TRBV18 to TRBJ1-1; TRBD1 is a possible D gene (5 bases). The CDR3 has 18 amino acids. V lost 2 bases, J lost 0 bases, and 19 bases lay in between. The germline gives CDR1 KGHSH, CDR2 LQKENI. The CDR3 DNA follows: TGTGCCAGCTCACCATGGGATGGACAAGGATACATGAACACTGAAGCTTTCTTT. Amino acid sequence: CASSPWDGQGYMNTEAFF.

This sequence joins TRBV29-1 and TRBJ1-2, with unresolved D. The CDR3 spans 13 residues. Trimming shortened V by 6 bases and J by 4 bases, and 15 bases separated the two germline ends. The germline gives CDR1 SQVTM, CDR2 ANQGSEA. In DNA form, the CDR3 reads TGCAGCGTGACTATGGCCCCGGTCTATGGCTACACCTTC. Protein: CSVTMAPVYGYTF.

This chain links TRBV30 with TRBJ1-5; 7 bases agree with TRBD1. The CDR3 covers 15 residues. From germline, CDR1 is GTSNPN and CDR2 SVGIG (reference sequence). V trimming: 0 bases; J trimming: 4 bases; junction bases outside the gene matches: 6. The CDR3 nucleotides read TGTGCCTGGAGTGTGGCAGGGGGATGGAATCAGCCCCAGCATTTT. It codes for CAWSVAGGWNQPQHF.

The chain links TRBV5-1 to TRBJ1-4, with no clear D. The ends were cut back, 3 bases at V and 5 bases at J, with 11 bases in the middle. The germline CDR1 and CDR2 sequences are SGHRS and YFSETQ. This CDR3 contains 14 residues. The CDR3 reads CASSYSSANEKLFF. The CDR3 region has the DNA TGCGCCAGCAGCTACTCAAGCGCGAATGAAAAACTGTTTTTT.

The CDR3 sequence: CASSKGGILNTEAFF. The CDR3 DNA sequence: TGTGCCAGCAGCAAAGGCGGGATCCTGAACACTGAAGCTTTCTTT. V is TRBV21-1 and J is TRBJ1-1. TRBV21-1 is a pseudogene locus. The CDR3 covers 15 residues.

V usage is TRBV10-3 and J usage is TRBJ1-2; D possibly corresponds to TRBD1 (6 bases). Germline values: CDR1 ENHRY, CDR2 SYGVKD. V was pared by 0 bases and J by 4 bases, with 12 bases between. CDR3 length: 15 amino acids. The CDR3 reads CAISESQGQVYGYTF. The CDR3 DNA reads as TGTGCCATCAGTGAGTCGCAGGGGCAAGTCTATGGCTACACCTTC.

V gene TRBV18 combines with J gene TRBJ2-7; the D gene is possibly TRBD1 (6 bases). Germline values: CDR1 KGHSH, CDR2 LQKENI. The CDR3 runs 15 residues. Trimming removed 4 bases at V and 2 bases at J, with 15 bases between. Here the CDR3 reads CASSQPGKGAYEQYF. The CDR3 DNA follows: TGTGCCAGCTCACAACCCGGAAAGGGGGCCTACGAGCAGTACTTC.